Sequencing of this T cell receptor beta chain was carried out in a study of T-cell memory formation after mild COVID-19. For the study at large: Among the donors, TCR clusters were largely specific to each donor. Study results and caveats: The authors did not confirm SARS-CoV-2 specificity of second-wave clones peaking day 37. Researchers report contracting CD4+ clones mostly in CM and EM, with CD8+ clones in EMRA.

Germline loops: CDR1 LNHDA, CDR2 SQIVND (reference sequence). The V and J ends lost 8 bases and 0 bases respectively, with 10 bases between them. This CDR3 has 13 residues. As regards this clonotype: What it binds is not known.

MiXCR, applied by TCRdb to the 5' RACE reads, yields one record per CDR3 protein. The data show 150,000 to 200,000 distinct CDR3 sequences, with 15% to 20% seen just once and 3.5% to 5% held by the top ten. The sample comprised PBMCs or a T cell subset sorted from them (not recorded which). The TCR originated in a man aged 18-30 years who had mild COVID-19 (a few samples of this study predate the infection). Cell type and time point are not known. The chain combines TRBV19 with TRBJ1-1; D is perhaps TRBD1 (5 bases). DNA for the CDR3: TGTGCCAGTTCGGGGACCATGAACACTGAAGCTTTCTTT. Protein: CASSGTMNTEAFF.